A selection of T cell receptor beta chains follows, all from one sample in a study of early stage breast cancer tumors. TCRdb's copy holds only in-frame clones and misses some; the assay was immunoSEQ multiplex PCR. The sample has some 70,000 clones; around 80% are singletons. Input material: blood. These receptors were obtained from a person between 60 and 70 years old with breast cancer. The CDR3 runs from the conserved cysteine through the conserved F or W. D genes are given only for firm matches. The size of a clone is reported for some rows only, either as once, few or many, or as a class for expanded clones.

CDR3: CASSPERDWNSPLHF; DNA: TGTGCCAGCAGCCCTGAGAGGGACTGGAATTCACCCCTCCACTTT; D: NA; size: few; V: TRBV2; J: TRBJ1-6
CDR3: CASSPGQANYGYTF; DNA: TGTGCCAGCAGCCCGGGACAGGCTAACTATGGCTACACCTTC; D: TRBD1; size: NA; V: TRBV6-1; J: TRBJ1-2
CDR3: CASSPPGEKETQYF; DNA: TGTGCCAGCTCACCACCGGGGGAAAAGGAGACCCAGTACTTC; D: NA; size: NA; V: TRBV18; J: TRBJ2-5
CDR3: CASKQGTDTQYF; DNA: TGTGCCAGCAAACAGGGAACAGATACGCAGTATTTT; D: NA; size: NA; V: TRBV6-1; J: TRBJ2-3
CDR3: CASSPRVPVENYGYTF; DNA: TGTGCCAGCTCACCAAGAGTTCCAGTAGAAAACTATGGCTACACCTTC; D: NA; size: NA; V: TRBV18; J: TRBJ1-2
CDR3: CASSQQGTRLFF; DNA: TGTGCCAGCAGCCAGCAGGGTACCCGACTGTTTTTT; D: NA; size: NA; V: TRBV28; J: TRBJ1-4
CDR3: CASSVAGTPTSGELFF; DNA: TGTGCCAGCAGCGTAGCCGGGACTCCTACCTCCGGGGAGCTGTTTTTT; D: NA; size: few; V: TRBV9; J: TRBJ2-2
CDR3: CASSLSRDQAFF; DNA: TGTGCCAGCAGCTTATCGCGGGACCAAGCTTTCTTT; D: NA; size: NA; V: TRBV7-2; J: TRBJ1-1
CDR3: CASSEDRGELFF; DNA: TGTGCCAGCAGTGAAGATAGGGGTGAACTGTTTTTT; D: NA; size: NA; V: TRBV2; J: TRBJ1-4
CDR3: CATQRGQGYGKLFF; DNA: TGTGCCACGCAAAGGGGTCAAGGTTACGGAAAACTGTTTTTT; D: NA; size: NA; V: TRBV27; J: TRBJ1-4